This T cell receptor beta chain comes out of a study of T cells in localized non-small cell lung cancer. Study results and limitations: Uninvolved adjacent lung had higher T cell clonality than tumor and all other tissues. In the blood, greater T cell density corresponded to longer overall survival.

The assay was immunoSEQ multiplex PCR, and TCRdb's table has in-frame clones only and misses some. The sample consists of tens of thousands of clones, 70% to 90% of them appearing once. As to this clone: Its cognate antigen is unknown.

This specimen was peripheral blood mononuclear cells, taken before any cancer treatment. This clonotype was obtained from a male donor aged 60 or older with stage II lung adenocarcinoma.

CDR3 in amino acids: CASSLASGSYEQYF. Written as DNA, the CDR3 is TGCGCCAGCAGCTTGGCTAGTGGCTCCTACGAGCAGTACTTC. The chain combines TRBV5-1 with TRBJ2-7; no reliable D call. Germline CDR1 reads SGHRS; CDR2 reads YFSETQ. The CDR3 length is 14 residues. V lost 0 bases, J lost 0 bases, and 7 bases lay in between. Drawing the rest from reference TRBV5-1 and TRBJ2-7, the complete variable domain is KAGVTQTPRYLIKTRGQQVTLSCSPISGHRSVSWYQQTPGQGLQFLFEYFSETQRNKGNFPGRFSGRQFSNSRSEMNVSTLELGDSALYLCASSLASGSYEQYFGPGTRLTVT.